The clone carrying this T cell receptor (beta chain) was seen repeatedly, ten times or more. This sample also contains other DNA sequences that code for the same CDR3. The participants were between about 18 and 100 years old and came from about two dozen US areas. Cohorts were assigned according to the clinical history that participants reported. Recovered Cohort 3 donors showed two negative PCRs, clearance, or symptom resolution. The source of the sample is a study of blood T cell repertoires in COVID-19. In the study overall: COVID-19 samples collected from the United States, Italy and Spain covered acute and convalescent phases.

Germline lookup yields CDR1 LGHDT and CDR2 YNNKEL (reference sequence). The CDR3 loop spans 16 amino acids. The V gene end was trimmed by 1 base and the J gene end by 3 bases; junction bases not matched to a gene: 3. The assay was immunoSEQ multiplex PCR, and TCRdb's table has in-frame clones only and misses some. Among fewer than 350,000 clones listed, 85% were seen once. Sample: PBMCs or T cells enriched from blood (not recorded which). The chain couples TRBV3-1 (or the pseudogene TRBV3-2) to TRBJ2-3; the match to TRBD2 covers 11 bases. The sequence was collected from a woman aged 50 to 65 who had recovered from COVID-19. In nucleotides, the CDR3 is TGTGCCAGCAGCCAAGGATGGACTAGCGGGACAGATACGCAGTATTTT. This sequence encodes CASSQGWTSGTDTQYF.